The present TCR beta chain was sequenced within a study of T cell clones after liver transplantation. Profiling relied on immunoSEQ multiplex PCR, and the TCRdb table lists in-frame clones only, not all of them. Here the sample spans tens of thousands of clones, over 80% being singletons. This clone was counted only a few times. The sequence derives from a human patient who received a liver transplant. Some T cells may be provided by the graft donor. This sample comprised CD4+ T cells from blood, obtained at the 22-month timepoint.

The CDR3 bases are TGTGCCAGCAGACCCGGGACGGCCATGAACACTGAAGCTTTCTTT. It specifies CASRPGTAMNTEAFF. The rearrangement joins TRBV6-5 to TRBJ1-1; D might be TRBD1 (5 bases). The CDR3 runs to 15 residues. V lost 6 bases to trimming and J lost 0 bases, with 14 bases between them. The germline CDR1 and CDR2 sequences are MNHEY and SVGAGI.